This entry lists 32 T cell receptor beta chains sequenced from one sample in a study of shared clonotypes between healthy human individuals. Assay used: immunoSEQ multiplex PCR; TCRdb lists only in-frame clones, some missing. The sample lists roughly 2.1 million clones, about 92% occurring once. Naive-designated CD8 cells lacked CD45RO, were positively enriched for CCR7, and omitted terminally differentiated effector memory CD45RA+ cells. The specimen was naive CD8+ T cells from PBMCs. These receptor sequences come from a man younger than 35 in good health. Some clones in this sample may be carry-over from other donors' samples.

This clone has more than one count but fewer than ten. The J gene is TRBJ2-1, the V gene TRBV7-9; no definite D call. V lost 4 bases to trimming and J lost 7 bases, with 11 bases between them. The germline CDR1 and CDR2 sequences are SEHNR and FQNEAQ (reference sequence). The CDR3 has 13 residues. CDR3 sequence (DNA): TGTGCCAGCAGCTACGACAACTGGAATGAGCAGTTCTTC. Amino acid sequence: CASSYDNWNEQFF.

The chain couples TRBV29-1 to TRBJ2-1; 7 bases align to TRBD2. This CDR3 contains 17 residues. Germline V lookup: CDR1 SQVTM, CDR2 ANQGSEA. With 1 base clipped from V and 8 bases from J, the junction kept 17 bases outside the gene matches. The CDR3 DNA sequence: TGCAGCGTTGAAGTTTTCCCGTCCGGGACTACGCACGATGAGCAGTTCTTC. Encoded protein: CSVEVFPSGTTHDEQFF.

This clone came up a few times. Other DNA sequences of this sample code for an identical CDR3. V and J are TRBV5-1 and TRBJ2-1, with 11 bases aligning to TRBD2. Germline loops: CDR1 SGHRS, CDR2 YFSETQ. CDR3 size: 16 residues. V was pared by 1 base and J by 0 bases, with 0 bases of the junction left unmatched. CDR3 sequence: CASSLTSGSSYNEQFF. Written as DNA, the CDR3 is TGCGCCAGCAGCTTGACTAGCGGGAGCTCCTACAATGAGCAGTTCTTC.

Points on this clone: Other DNA sequences of this sample code for an identical CDR3. The chain has TRBV4-1 and TRBJ2-7; D call uncertain. The germline V gene has CDR1 MGHRA and CDR2 YSYEKL. V was shortened by 5 bases and J by 7 bases, with 9 bases between the two germline ends. CDR3 size: 11 residues. CDR3 DNA: TGCGCCAGCAGCTCGCTGGGAGAGCAGTACTTC. It translates to CASSSLGEQYF.

The chain carries TRBV7-6 and TRBJ1-1; no reliable D call. CDR1 and CDR2 (germline): SGHVS, FNYEAQ. CDR3 size: 13 residues. Trimming pared 5 bases from V and 8 bases from J, leaving 15 bases between. The CDR3 region is CASSPGRVGEAFF. The CDR3 nucleotides read TGTGCCAGCAGCCCCGGGCGGGTAGGGGAAGCTTTCTTT.

The V gene is TRBV6-1, the J gene TRBJ2-1; 11 positions agree with TRBD1. The CDR3 consists of 14 residues. The germline gives CDR1 MNHNS, CDR2 SASEGT. Germline trimming cut 8 bases from V and 8 bases from J; bases unmatched to any gene: 8. The CDR3 DNA is TGTGCCAGCTGGACCGGGACAGGGGGATATGAGCAGTTCTTC. This translates into CASWTGTGGYEQFF.

The chain employs TRBV19 and TRBJ2-1, with 7 bases that match TRBD2. The germline gives CDR1 LNHDA, CDR2 SQIVND (reference sequence). This CDR3 has 12 residues. J was trimmed by 10 bases and V by 7 bases; bases with no gene match: 7. CDR3: CASTGPAGEQFF. The CDR3 DNA reads TGTGCCAGTACAGGCCCAGCGGGAGAGCAGTTCTTC.

This chain uses TRBV6-1 with TRBJ2-4; a possible D gene is TRBD2 (6 bases). The CDR3 consists of 16 residues. The ends were cut back, 3 bases at V and 3 bases at J, with 15 bases in the middle. The germline CDR1 and CDR2 sequences are MNHNS and SASEGT. The CDR3 DNA reads as TGTGCCAGCAGTGAGGTAATAGCGGCCCACAAAAACATTCAGTACTTC. Amino acid sequence: CASSEVIAAHKNIQYF.

The chain couples TRBV6-1 to TRBJ2-7; possibly TRBD1 for D (6 bases). Trimming left V 5 bases short and J 2 bases short, with 13 bases between. Germline V gene lookup returns CDR1 MNHNS and CDR2 SASEGT. This CDR3 has 14 amino acids. The CDR3 nucleotides read TGTGCCAGCAGTAACCGACAGGATACCTACGAGCAGTACTTC. It translates to CASSNRQDTYEQYF.

Regarding this clone: A junction end diverges from the germline sequence, so it may reflect a read error. As DNA, the CDR3 is TGTGCCAGCGGTTTTGTTCAGGGCCTAACTAATGAAAAACTGTTTTTT. Encoded protein: CASGFVQGLTNEKLFF. The chain employs TRBV28 and TRBJ1-4; maybe TRBD1 (5 bases). Germline V CDR1 and CDR2: MDHEN, SYDVKM. The CDR3 consists of 16 residues.

J is TRBJ2-2 and V is TRBV7-8, with 8 bases aligning to TRBD2. CDR1 is SGHVS and CDR2 is FQNEAQ in the germline V gene. The CDR3 sequence is 17 residues long. The ends lost 5 bases at V and 6 bases at J; junction bases unmatched: 14. In DNA form, the CDR3 reads TGTGCCAGCAGCCCTCTCGGCGGGAGGCCGAATGCCGGGGAGCTGTTTTTT. Its translation is CASSPLGGRPNAGELFF. Supplemented by reference TRBV7-8 and TRBJ2-2, the full variable domain reads GAGVSQSPRYKVAKRGQDVALRCDPISGHVSLFWYQQALGQGPEFLTYFQNEAQLDKSGLPSDRFFAERPEGSVSTLKIQRTQQEDSAVYLCASSPLGGRPNAGELFFGEGSRLTVL.

The chain has TRBV5-4 and TRBJ2-5; 8 bases fit TRBD2. V was clipped by 6 bases and J by 1 base; unmatched bases: 5. The CDR3 runs 14 residues. Germline lookup yields CDR1 SGHNT and CDR2 YYREEE (reference sequence). The CDR3 here is CASNLREGQETQYF. In DNA form, the CDR3 reads TGTGCCAGCAACCTCCGGGAGGGCCAAGAGACCCAGTACTTC.

V usage is TRBV9 and J usage is TRBJ2-7, with TRBD1 identical over 7 bases. V lost 3 bases, J lost 0 bases, and 9 bases stayed unmatched. Germline CDR1 is SGDLS and CDR2 is YYNGEE. The CDR3 sequence is 16 residues long. This chain's CDR3 is CASSALRDSLSYEQYF. DNA for the CDR3: TGTGCCAGCAGCGCTCTCCGGGACAGCCTCTCCTACGAGCAGTACTTC.

The chain couples TRBV11-2 to TRBJ2-3; 8 bases are shared with TRBD2. Germline CDR1 and CDR2: SGHAT and FQNNGV. With 1 base clipped from V and 5 bases from J, the junction kept 11 bases outside the gene matches. The CDR3 spans 17 residues. The CDR3 sequence: CASSLAGRLALKDTQYF. In DNA, the CDR3 is TGTGCCAGCAGCTTAGCTGGCAGACTAGCGTTAAAAGATACGCAGTATTTT.

The chain uses TRBV27 and TRBJ2-7; D might be TRBD1 (5 bases). Trimming stripped 4 bases from V and 6 bases from J, with 10 bases between. This CDR3 region has 12 residues. The germline V gene has CDR1 MNHEY and CDR2 SMNVEV (reference sequence). The CDR3 DNA follows: TGTGCCAGCAGTTCACAGGAGTCCGAGCAGTACTTC. Translated: CASSSQESEQYF.

This chain connects TRBV19 to TRBJ2-7; possible D gene TRBD1, 6 bases. This CDR3 contains 14 residues. V was shortened by 5 bases and J by 3 bases, with 14 bases between the two germline ends. Germline loops: CDR1 LNHDA, CDR2 SQIVND (reference sequence). The DNA of the CDR3 is TGTGCCAGTAGTGCCGAAGACAGGAGCTACGAGCAGTACTTC. Encoded protein: CASSAEDRSYEQYF.

This chain joins TRBV6-1 and TRBJ2-7; D possibly corresponds to TRBD2 (6 bases). The germline gives CDR1 MNHNS, CDR2 SASEGT. The CDR3 covers 13 residues. V lost 6 bases, J lost 2 bases, and 11 bases lay in between. The chain's CDR3 is CASRAGSAYEQYF. The CDR3 nucleotides read TGTGCCAGCAGGGCGGGATCTGCCTACGAGCAGTACTTC.

In this sample, this clone turned up a few times. The J gene is TRBJ1-1, the V gene TRBV7-9; TRBD1 is a possible D gene (5 bases). Between the trimmed V and J ends, which lost 0 bases and 9 bases, there was a span of 17 bases. Germline loops: CDR1 SEHNR, CDR2 FQNEAQ (reference sequence). The CDR3 is made up of 15 amino acids. The CDR3 is CASSLALGGRAQAFF. The CDR3 nucleotides are TGTGCCAGCAGCTTAGCGCTTGGGGGGAGAGCACAAGCTTTCTTT.

V is TRBV29-1 and J is TRBJ2-2, with TRBD1 as a possible D gene (6 bases). Germline loops: CDR1 SQVTM, CDR2 ANQGSEA. CDR3 length: 16 residues. With 6 bases removed from V and 5 bases from J, the gap between germline ends came to 22 bases. The CDR3 DNA reads as TGCAGCGTCCGCCCTGTCCAGGGGACACATACCGGGGAGCTGTTTTTT. This translates into CSVRPVQGTHTGELFF.

The genes are TRBV6-6 and TRBJ1-2; a possible D gene is TRBD1 (6 bases). Deletions cut 11 bases from V and 1 base from J, with 17 bases between. Germline assignment: CDR1 MNHNY and CDR2 SVGAGI (reference sequence). CDR3 length: 14 residues. This CDR3 reads CAARSGAVNYGYTF. As DNA, the CDR3 is TGTGCCGCGCGGTCAGGGGCGGTTAACTATGGCTACACCTTC.

Comment on this clone: Other DNA sequences in the sample encode the same CDR3. V and J are TRBV13 and TRBJ2-7, with D perhaps assigned TRBD1 or TRBD2 (5 bases each). The CDR3 has 12 residues. Germline CDR1 PRHDT, CDR2 FYEKMQ (reference sequence). Trimming pared 4 bases from V and 4 bases from J, leaving 8 bases between. This CDR3 is CASSSGRYEQYF. In nucleotides, the CDR3 is TGTGCCAGCAGCTCGGGGCGGTACGAGCAGTACTTC.

The chain has TRBV19 and TRBJ2-7; tentatively, D is TRBD1 (6 bases). Trimming took 7 bases from V and 6 from J, leaving 10 bases between them. The CDR3 has 11 amino acids. CDR1 is LNHDA and CDR2 is SQIVND in the germline V gene (reference sequence). CDR3 bases: TGTGCCAGTAAACAGGGATCCGAGCAGTACTTC. Translated: CASKQGSEQYF.

This clone was recorded only once. This CDR3 reads CAINSHNANTGELFF. The CDR3 DNA reads TGTGCCATCAATAGCCACAACGCGAACACCGGGGAGCTGTTTTTT. This rearrangement joins TRBV10-3 to TRBJ2-2; D ambiguous. Germline CDR1 and CDR2: ENHRY and SYGVKD. The CDR3 has 15 residues. V was shortened by 7 bases and J by 0 bases, with 12 bases between the two germline ends.

V usage is TRBV5-4 and J usage is TRBJ1-3; no clear D. Germline V gene sequence: CDR1 SGHNT, CDR2 YYREEE (reference sequence). V was trimmed by 3 bases and J by 8 bases, leaving 12 bases between them. The CDR3 contains 13 residues. The CDR3 region has the DNA TGTGCCAGCAGCTATAATGGTTGGGACACCATATATTTT. Translation: CASSYNGWDTIYF.

J is TRBJ1-1 and V is TRBV5-1; no clear D. The ends were cut back, 4 bases at V and 0 bases at J, with 13 bases in the middle. This CDR3 is 15 amino acids long. Germline V CDR1 and CDR2: SGHRS, YFSETQ. CDR3 residues: CASSPTRIMNTEAFF. CDR3 coding DNA: TGCGCCAGCAGCCCCACCCGGATCATGAACACTGAAGCTTTCTTT. The variable domain in full, completed from reference TRBV5-1 and TRBJ1-1, reads KAGVTQTPRYLIKTRGQQVTLSCSPISGHRSVSWYQQTPGQGLQFLFEYFSETQRNKGNFPGRFSGRQFSNSRSEMNVSTLELGDSALYLCASSPTRIMNTEAFFGQGTRLTVV.

This chain connects TRBV7-9 to TRBJ2-3; no clear D gene. Trimming shortened V by 0 bases and J by 7 bases, and 8 bases separated the two germline ends. The CDR3 loop spans 13 amino acids. Germline V gene lookup returns CDR1 SEHNR and CDR2 FQNEAQ (reference sequence). The CDR3 sequence is CASSLAPPHTQYF. DNA for the CDR3: TGTGCCAGCAGCTTAGCCCCCCCGCATACGCAGTATTTT.

The chain combines TRBV27 with TRBJ2-3; D not resolved. The CDR3 length is 14 residues. CDR1 and CDR2 (germline): MNHEY, SMNVEV (reference sequence). Trimming removed 3 bases at V and 4 bases at J, with 11 bases between. CDR3 sequence: CASSFGPRPDTQYF. For the CDR3, the DNA is TGTGCCAGCAGTTTCGGACCAAGGCCAGATACGCAGTATTTT.

The chain carries TRBV5-5 and TRBJ1-4; tentatively, D is TRBD1 (5 bases). From germline, CDR1 is SGHKS and CDR2 YYEKEE (reference sequence). CDR3 length: 13 amino acids. Trimming shortened V by 7 bases and J by 6 bases, and 13 bases separated the two germline ends. The CDR3 nucleotides read TGTGCCAGCGTCGGGACTGCCGATGAAAAACTGTTTTTT. It translates to CASVGTADEKLFF.

With regard to this clone: The sample contains more than one DNA sequence encoding this CDR3. The chain combines TRBV5-4 with TRBJ2-7; 9 bases agree with TRBD2. Germline CDR1 and CDR2: SGHNT and YYREEE (reference sequence). V was pared by 4 bases and J by 4 bases, with 9 bases of the junction left unmatched. The CDR3 runs to 15 residues. The CDR3 DNA follows: TGTGCCAGCAGCCTGAGGGCGGGAGGGCCATACGAGCAGTACTTC. Amino acids: CASSLRAGGPYEQYF.

The chain carries TRBV6-1 and TRBJ2-7; the match to TRBD1 covers 9 bases. Germline V gives CDR1 MNHNS, CDR2 SASEGT. V shed 2 bases and J 1 base; nucleotides not matched to a gene: 3. The CDR3 has 15 residues. CDR3 region: CASSEYGTGSYEQYF. CDR3 coding DNA: TGTGCCAGCAGTGAATATGGGACAGGGTCCTACGAGCAGTACTTC.

The chain joins TRBV6-4 to TRBJ2-1; 13 bases fit TRBD2. J was trimmed by 8 bases and V by 3 bases; bases with no gene match: 4. The CDR3 runs 15 residues. Germline V gene lookup returns CDR1 MRHNA and CDR2 SNTAGT. Written as DNA, the CDR3 is TGTGCCAGCAGTGAAACTAGCGGGAGGGCCCATGAGCAGTTCTTC. It yields the protein CASSETSGRAHEQFF.

CDR3 bases: TGTGCCAGCAGTCCCCTAGAAAGGAGAGACGAGCAGTACTTC. Amino acids: CASSPLERRDEQYF. The J gene is TRBJ2-7, the V gene TRBV27; no clear D gene. The length of the CDR3 is 14 residues. Trimming pared 5 bases from V and 5 bases from J, leaving 16 bases between. The germline V gene has CDR1 MNHEY and CDR2 SMNVEV (reference sequence).